This T cell receptor beta chain was captured in a study of cytomegalovirus exposure and HLA in healthy donors listed by TCRdb under 2017. Context from the whole study: A later analysis indicated that the 95 to 150 validation repertoires were generated on the platform also employed for the 700 or so repertoires of the first cohort. The study combined high-throughput TCR immunosequencing, statistical association of individual TCRs with disease status, and machine learning to predict cytomegalovirus infection status. The aim of the study was to test whether cataloging public T cell receptors could identify signatures of past pathogen exposure. Along with the roughly 670-subject first cohort, a separate validation cohort of over a hundred different subjects was used.

The receptor library was made with the immunoSEQ multiplex PCR assay. In the authors' own workflow: A statistical classification framework was developed to diagnose cytomegalovirus status using the catalog of TCR beta chain sequences. Sourced from immuneACCESS, this table was stored by TCRdb with only in-frame sequences that have V and J called. A share of the clones is absent; for the studies checked, an unresolved V gene accounts for under half, and the remainder has no known explanation. V and J calls and clone size are as listed in that table; D and trimming were resolved from the DNA. The table for this sample lists 100,000 to 150,000 clones; about 88% of them were counted only once. The ten largest clones add up to 1.4% to 1.5% of the sample. In regard to this clone: It has no known antigen specificity. The record has no base qualities; no much larger clone is one base away.

What the study reported, not specific to this receptor: In a later analysis, TCRs clustered in the first cohort were found to also tend to co-occur in the 100 to 150 validation repertoires, with approximately 93% of cluster scores above 0. The study gave a list of about 170 TCR beta chains associated with cytomegalovirus. The validation cohort had no HLA typing available for a later analysis, so co-occurrence within that cohort was assessed over all 120 or so repertoires. Most TCR sequences were observed very rarely across donors, whereas some public TCRs were present in many individuals. The classifier was reported to diagnose cytomegalovirus status with high specificity and sensitivity in both the original cohort and the validation cohort. It was suggested by the authors that the approach could potentially be generalized to other disease states and immunological phenotypes. Three of the identified cytomegalovirus-associated TCR beta chains were confirmed in vitro to be specific for cytomegalovirus antigens.

Separate from the approximately 700-subject first cohort, the validation cohort of 120 subjects was the group to which the donors belonged. Trimming leaves V shorter by 3 bases and J shorter by 2 bases, with the junction holding 2 bases beyond the gene matches. CDR1 and CDR2, looked up from the germline V gene, are SGDLS and YYNGEE. The CDR3 goes from the cysteine to the phenylalanine over 15 residues. Solely the CDR3 DNA is kept, with 45 bases framed from the first base. The rearrangement joined TRBV9 to TRBJ2-2; 9 central nucleotides agree with TRBD2. The clonotype comes from a man under 40 in good health and CMV-seronegative. The sequencing sample was made of PBMCs. The nucleotides read TGTGCCAGCAGCGAGACTAGCGGTAACACCGGGGAGCTGTTTTTT. Its coded protein is CASSETSGNTGELFF.